Below are 2 T cell receptor beta chains sequenced from a single sample in a study of neurological immune-mediated disorders. TCRdb used MiXCR to reprocess the 5' RACE reads, holding one entry per CDR3 protein. The sample holds some 30,000 distinct CDR3 sequences; around 6% are singletons and the top ten take roughly 2%. Sequencing was performed on CD4+ T cells from blood. These receptors all stem from a woman between 45 and 65 years old in good health.

In its sample, this clonotype was seen many times. The chain's CDR3 is CASSLWVSRDTEAFF. The CDR3 coding sequence is TGCGCCAGCAGCTTGTGGGTATCACGGGACACTGAAGCTTTCTTT. The J gene is TRBJ1-1, the V gene TRBV5-1; unclear D gene. Germline V CDR1 and CDR2: SGHRS, YFSETQ. CDR3 length: 15 amino acids. V shed 1 base and J shed 3 bases, with 13 bases lying between them.

This clonotype has ten or more counts. V is TRBV2 and J is TRBJ1-2, with TRBD1 as a possible D gene (6 bases). CDR1 is SNHLY, CDR2 FYNNEI, per germline. CDR3 length: 12 amino acids. V was clipped by 6 bases and J by 5 bases, with 10 bases between them. This chain's CDR3 is CASRNRVYGYTF. Written as DNA, the CDR3 is TGTGCCAGCAGGAACAGGGTATATGGCTACACCTTC.